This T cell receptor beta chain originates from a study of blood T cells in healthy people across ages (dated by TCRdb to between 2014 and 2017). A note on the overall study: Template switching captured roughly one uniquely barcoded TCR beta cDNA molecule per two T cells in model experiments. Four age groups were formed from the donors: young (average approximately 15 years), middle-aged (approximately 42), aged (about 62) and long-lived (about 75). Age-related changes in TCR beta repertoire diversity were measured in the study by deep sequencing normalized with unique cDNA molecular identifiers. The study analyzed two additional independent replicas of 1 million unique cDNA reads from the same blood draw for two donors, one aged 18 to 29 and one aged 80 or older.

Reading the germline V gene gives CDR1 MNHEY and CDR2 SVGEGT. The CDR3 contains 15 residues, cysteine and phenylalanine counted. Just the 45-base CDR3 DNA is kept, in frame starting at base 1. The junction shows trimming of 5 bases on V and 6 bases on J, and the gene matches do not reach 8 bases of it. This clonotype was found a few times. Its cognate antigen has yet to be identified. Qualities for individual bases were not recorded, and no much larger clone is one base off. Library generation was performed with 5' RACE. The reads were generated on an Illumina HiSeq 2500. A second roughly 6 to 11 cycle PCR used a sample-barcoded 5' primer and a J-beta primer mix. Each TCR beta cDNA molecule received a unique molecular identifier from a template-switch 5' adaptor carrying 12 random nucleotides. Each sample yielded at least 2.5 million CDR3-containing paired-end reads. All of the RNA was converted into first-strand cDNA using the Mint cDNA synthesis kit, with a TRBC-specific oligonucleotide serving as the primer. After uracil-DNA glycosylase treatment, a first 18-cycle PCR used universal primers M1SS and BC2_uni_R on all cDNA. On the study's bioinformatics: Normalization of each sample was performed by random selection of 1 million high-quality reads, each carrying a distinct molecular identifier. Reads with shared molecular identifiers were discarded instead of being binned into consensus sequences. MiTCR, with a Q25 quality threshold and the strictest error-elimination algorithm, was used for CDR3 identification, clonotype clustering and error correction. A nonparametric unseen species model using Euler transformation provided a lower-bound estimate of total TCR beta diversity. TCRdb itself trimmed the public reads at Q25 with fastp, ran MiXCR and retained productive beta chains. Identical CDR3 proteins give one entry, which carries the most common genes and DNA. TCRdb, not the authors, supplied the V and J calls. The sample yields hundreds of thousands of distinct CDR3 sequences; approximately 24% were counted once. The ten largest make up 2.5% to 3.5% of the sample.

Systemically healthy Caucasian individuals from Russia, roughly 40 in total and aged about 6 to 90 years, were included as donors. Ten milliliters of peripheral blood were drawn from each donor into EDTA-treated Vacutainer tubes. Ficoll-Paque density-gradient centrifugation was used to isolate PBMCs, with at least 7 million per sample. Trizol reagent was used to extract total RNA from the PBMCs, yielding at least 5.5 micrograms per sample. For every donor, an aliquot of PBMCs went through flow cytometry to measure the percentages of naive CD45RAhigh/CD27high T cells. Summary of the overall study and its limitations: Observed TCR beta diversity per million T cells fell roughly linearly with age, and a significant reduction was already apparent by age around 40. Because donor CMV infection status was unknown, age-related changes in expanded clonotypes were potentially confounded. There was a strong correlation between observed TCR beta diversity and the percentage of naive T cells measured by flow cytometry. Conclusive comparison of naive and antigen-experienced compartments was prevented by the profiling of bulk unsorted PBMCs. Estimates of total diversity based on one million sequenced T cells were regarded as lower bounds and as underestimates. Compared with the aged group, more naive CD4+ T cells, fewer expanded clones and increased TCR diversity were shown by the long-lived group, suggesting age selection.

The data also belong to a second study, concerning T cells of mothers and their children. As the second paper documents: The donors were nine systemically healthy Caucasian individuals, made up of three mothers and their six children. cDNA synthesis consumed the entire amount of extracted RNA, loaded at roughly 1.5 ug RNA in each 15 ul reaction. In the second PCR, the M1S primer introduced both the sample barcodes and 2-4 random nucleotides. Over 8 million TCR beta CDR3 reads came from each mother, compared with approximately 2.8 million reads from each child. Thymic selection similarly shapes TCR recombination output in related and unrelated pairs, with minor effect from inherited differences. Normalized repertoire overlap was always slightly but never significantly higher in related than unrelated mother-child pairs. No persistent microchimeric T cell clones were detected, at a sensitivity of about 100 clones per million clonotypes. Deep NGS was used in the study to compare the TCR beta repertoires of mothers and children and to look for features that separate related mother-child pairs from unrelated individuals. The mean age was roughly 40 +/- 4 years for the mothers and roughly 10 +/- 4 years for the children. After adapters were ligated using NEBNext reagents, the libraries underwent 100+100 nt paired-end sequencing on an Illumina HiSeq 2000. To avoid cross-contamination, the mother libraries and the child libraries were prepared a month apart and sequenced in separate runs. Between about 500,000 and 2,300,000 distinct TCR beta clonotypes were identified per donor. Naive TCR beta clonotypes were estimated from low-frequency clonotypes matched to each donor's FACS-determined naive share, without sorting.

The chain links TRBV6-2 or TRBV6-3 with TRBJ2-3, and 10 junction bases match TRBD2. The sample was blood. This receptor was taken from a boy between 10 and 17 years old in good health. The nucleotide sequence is TGTGCCAGCAGTAGCGGGGGGGCCCCCGGGGATACGCAGTATTTT. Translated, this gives CASSSGGAPGDTQYF.